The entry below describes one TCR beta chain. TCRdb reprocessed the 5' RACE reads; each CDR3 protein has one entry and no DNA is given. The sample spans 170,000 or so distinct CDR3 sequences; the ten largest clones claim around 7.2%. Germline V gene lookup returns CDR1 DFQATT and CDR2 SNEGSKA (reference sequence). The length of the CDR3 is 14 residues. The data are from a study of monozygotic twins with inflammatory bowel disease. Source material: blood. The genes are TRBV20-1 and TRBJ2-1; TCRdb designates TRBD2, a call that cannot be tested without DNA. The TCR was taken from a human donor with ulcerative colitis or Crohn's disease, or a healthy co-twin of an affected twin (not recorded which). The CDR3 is CSASRGTATIEQFF.